These T cell receptor beta chains were read from a single sample in a study of OX40 agonist ivuxolimab in advanced cancers. Assay: immunoSEQ multiplex PCR; the TCRdb copy retains only in-frame clones and omits some. The data contain some 65,000 clones, over 75% of them singletons. Sequencing used CD4+ or CD8+ T cells sorted from blood, obtained in a trial of the OX40 agonist ivuxolimab. Receptors were obtained from an adult with an advanced solid tumor such as melanoma, head and neck, liver or kidney cancer. The CDR3 runs from the conserved cysteine through the conserved F or W. D genes are given only for firm matches. A row's size may be missing; if present it is once, few, many or a size class.

NA,TRBD1,TRBJ1-5,TRBV5-1,CASSQTGQQNQPQHF,TGCGCCAGCAGTCAAACGGGACAGCAGAATCAGCCCCAGCATTTT
NA,TRBD1,TRBJ2-1,TRBV5-6,CASSSTGGPYNEQFF,TGTGCCAGCAGCTCGACAGGGGGGCCCTACAATGAGCAGTTCTTC
NA,TRBD2,TRBJ2-7,TRBV27,CASSLLRGSEQYF,TGTGCCAGCAGCCTCCTGCGGGGGTCCGAGCAGTACTTC
NA,NA,TRBJ2-7,TRBV6-5,CASSYSIARSYEQYF,TGTGCCAGCAGTTACTCGATCGCCCGCTCCTACGAGCAGTACTTC
NA,TRBD2,TRBJ2-3,TRBV15,CATSRVRGGLTDTQYF,TGTGCCACCAGCAGAGTCCGGGGGGGCCTCACAGATACGCAGTATTTT
once,NA,TRBJ2-3,TRBV10-3,CAIRGTDTQYF,TGTGCCATCAGGGGCACAGATACGCAGTATTTT
NA,NA,TRBJ2-3,TRBV12-5,CASGSRLGPRFPDTQYF,TGTGCTAGTGGCTCCAGACTAGGCCCCCGTTTCCCAGATACGCAGTATTTT
NA,TRBD2,TRBJ2-7,TRBV27,CASSWEGHSLQGQYF,TGTGCCAGCAGTTGGGAGGGCCATTCCCTTCAAGGGCAGTACTTC
once,TRBD1,TRBJ1-1,TRBV5-1,CASSLAGQAQEAFF,TGCGCCAGCAGCTTGGCCGGACAGGCCCAGGAAGCTTTCTTT
NA,NA,TRBJ2-7,TRBV5-6,CASSLSGFSYEQYF,TGTGCCAGCAGCTTGTCCGGGTTCTCCTACGAGCAGTACTTC
NA,NA,TRBJ1-1,TRBV6-5,CASRGAGLNTEAFF,TGTGCCAGCAGAGGGGCGGGCCTGAACACTGAAGCTTTCTTT
NA,NA,TRBJ1-2,TRBV5-1,CASSLEGNGYTF,TGCGCCAGCAGCTTGGAAGGGAACGGCTACACCTTC
NA,NA,TRBJ2-1,TRBV6-5,CASSYARDNEQFF,TGTGCCAGCAGTTACGCCAGGGACAATGAGCAGTTCTTC
NA,TRBD1,TRBJ1-5,TRBV6-5,CASSRTGTATQPQHF,TGTGCCAGCAGCCGGACAGGGACAGCCACTCAGCCCCAGCATTTT
NA,TRBD2,TRBJ2-1,TRBV5-1,CASSLQPTPGLAHNEQFF,TGCGCCAGCAGCCTCCAACCGACGCCGGGACTAGCGCACAATGAGCAGTTCTTC
NA,NA,TRBJ2-2,TRBV19,CASSLLHNTGELFF,TGTGCCAGTAGTCTTTTACATAACACCGGGGAGCTGTTTTTT
NA,NA,TRBJ2-7,TRBV6-5,CASSYYNSYEQYF,TGTGCCAGCAGTTACTATAACTCCTACGAGCAGTACTTC
NA,TRBD2,TRBJ2-1,TRBV7-2,CASSFGTSGGLEQFF,TGTGCCAGCAGCTTCGGGACTAGCGGGGGGCTTGAGCAGTTCTTC
NA,NA,TRBJ2-7,TRBV5-1,CASSSSTYEQYF,TGCGCCAGCAGCTCTTCCACATACGAGCAGTACTTC
NA,NA,TRBJ1-4,TRBV4-1,CASNSPARGTNEKLFF,TGCGCCAGCAACTCTCCAGCAAGGGGGACGAATGAAAAACTGTTTTTT
few,TRBD1,TRBJ1-3,TRBV30,CACLDRVVTGNTIYF,TGTGCCTGCCTTGACAGGGTGGTGACTGGAAACACCATATATTTT
NA,NA,TRBJ1-1,TRBV11-1,CASSRRAPGVNTEAFF,TGTGCCAGCAGTCGTCGAGCGCCGGGGGTGAACACTGAAGCTTTCTTT
few,TRBD1,TRBJ2-7,TRBV2,CASRGTGTSYEQYF,TGTGCCAGCAGGGGGACAGGGACATCCTACGAGCAGTACTTC
NA,TRBD1,TRBJ1-6,TRBV7-9,CASSTRQGRWINSPLHF,TGTGCCAGCAGCACTCGACAGGGCCGGTGGATAAATTCACCCCTCCACTTT
NA,TRBD1,TRBJ1-2,TRBV29-1,CSVDGTGAGYTF,TGCAGCGTTGACGGGACAGGGGCTGGCTACACCTTC
NA,NA,TRBJ1-5,TRBV6-5,CASKKDNSNQPQHF,TGTGCCAGCAAAAAGGATAATAGCAATCAGCCCCAGCATTTT
once,NA,TRBJ1-4,TRBV5-4,CASSLMSGPYNEKLFF,TGTGCCAGCAGCTTAATGTCAGGGCCTTATAATGAAAAACTGTTTTTT
once,TRBD2,TRBJ2-3,TRBV25-1,CASSGPGGGPTDTQYF,TGTGCCAGCAGTGGGCCCGGCGGGGGACCCACAGATACGCAGTATTTT
once,TRBD1,TRBJ1-5,TRBV7-2,CASSPRQGPNQPQHF,TGTGCCAGCAGCCCGAGACAGGGACCTAATCAGCCCCAGCATTTT
NA,NA,TRBJ1-5,TRBV7-2,CASSLGGGGNQPQHF,TGTGCCAGCAGCTTAGGGGGGGGTGGCAATCAGCCCCAGCATTTT
NA,TRBD1,TRBJ1-5,TRBV7-8,CASSLAGYRGSNQPQHF,TGTGCCAGCAGCTTAGCGGGATACAGGGGGAGCAATCAGCCCCAGCATTTT
NA,TRBD1,TRBJ1-4,TRBV5-1,CASSWTGGTTNEKLFF,TGCGCCAGCAGCTGGACAGGGGGGACGACTAATGAAAAACTGTTTTTT
few,TRBD2,TRBJ2-7,TRBV2,CASSRQTSGGSNEQYF,TGTGCCAGCAGTCGTCAGACTAGCGGGGGATCCAACGAGCAGTACTTC
NA,TRBD1,TRBJ1-5,TRBV2,CASSPGTGDQPQHF,TGTGCCAGCAGTCCCGGGACAGGGGATCAGCCCCAGCATTTT
NA,NA,TRBJ1-4,TRBV4-1,CASGTRTALREKLFF,TGCGCCAGCGGTACACGGACAGCACTAAGAGAAAAACTGTTTTTT
NA,TRBD2,TRBJ2-5,TRBV4-2,CASSRSGDDQETQYF,TGTGCCAGCAGCCGAAGCGGGGACGATCAAGAGACCCAGTACTTC
once,NA,TRBJ1-6,TRBV19,CASSQTEYNSPLHF,TGTGCCAGTAGCCAGACAGAGTATAATTCACCCCTCCACTTT
NA,NA,TRBJ2-6,TRBV19,CASSFTTGYGANVLTF,TGTGCCAGTAGTTTCACCACAGGTTATGGGGCCAACGTCCTGACTTTC
NA,NA,TRBJ1-3,TRBV19,CASSIKYPPGNTIYF,TGTGCCAGTAGTATAAAGTACCCGCCTGGAAACACCATATATTTT
NA,NA,TRBJ1-3,TRBV7-2,CASSFEGRNTIYF,TGTGCCAGCAGCTTTGAAGGGCGGAACACCATATATTTT
NA,NA,TRBJ2-4,TRBV6-1,CASSEGAVAKNIQYF,TGTGCCAGCAGTGAAGGAGCGGTAGCCAAAAACATTCAGTACTTC
few,NA,TRBJ2-7,TRBV5-6,CASSRLEGTPYEQYF,TGTGCCAGCAGCCGGTTGGAGGGGACGCCCTACGAGCAGTACTTC
NA,TRBD2,TRBJ2-3,TRBV10-3,CAISEFSGGTSTDTQYF,TGTGCCATCAGTGAGTTTAGCGGGGGGACTAGCACAGATACGCAGTATTTT
NA,NA,TRBJ2-7,TRBV11-2,CASSLSQFTYEQYF,TGTGCCAGCAGCTTATCACAGTTTACCTACGAGCAGTACTTC
NA,NA,TRBJ1-3,TRBV7-6,CASSFGTSSSGNTIYF,TGTGCCAGCAGCTTCGGGACGTCTAGCTCTGGAAACACCATATATTTT
NA,NA,TRBJ2-5,TRBV4-1,CASSQDLAFPYETQYF,TGCGCCAGCAGCCAAGATCTTGCCTTCCCGTATGAGACCCAGTACTTC
NA,TRBD2,TRBJ2-3,TRBV27,CASSLSPGLAGSTDTQYF,TGTGCCAGCAGTTTATCCCCCGGACTAGCGGGGAGCACAGATACGCAGTATTTT
NA,NA,TRBJ1-2,TRBV11-2,CASSSPSLNRATNYGYTF,TGTGCCAGCAGCTCCCCATCATTAAACCGGGCCACTAACTATGGCTACACCTTC
NA,NA,TRBJ2-7,TRBV2,CASSEQGPTYEQYF,TGTGCCAGCAGTGAACAGGGGCCTACCTACGAGCAGTACTTC
NA,TRBD1,TRBJ1-4,TRBV7-9,CASSPRPGTVNEKLFF,TGTGCCAGCAGCCCTAGGCCCGGGACAGTTAATGAAAAACTGTTTTTT
NA,NA,TRBJ1-2,TRBV5-1,CASSPTGGRDYGYTF,TGCGCCAGCAGCCCCACTGGGGGGAGGGACTATGGCTACACCTTC